This T cell receptor beta chain was sequenced for a study of control samples from healthy donors and cancer patients. Germline CDR1 and CDR2: LNHDA and SQIVND (reference sequence). The V gene end was trimmed by 8 bases and the J gene end by 4 bases; junction bases not matched to a gene: 4. The CDR3 spans 14 residues. The assay was immunoSEQ multiplex PCR, and TCRdb's table has in-frame clones only and misses some. The sample lists about 120,000 clones, around 89% occurring once. A few counts support this clone. The TCR sequence derives from a man between 45 and 60 years old in good health. Material for sequencing was blood. The chain uses TRBV19 and TRBJ2-2, with 10 positions matching TRBD1. The CDR3 protein is CASDRGPGTGELFF. The CDR3, as DNA: TGTGCCAGTGACAGGGGGCCGGGCACCGGGGAGCTGTTTTTT.